This T cell receptor (beta chain) was identified during a study of shared T cell receptors in the human thymus. This clone has just one count. Assay: immunoSEQ multiplex PCR; the TCRdb copy retains only in-frame clones and omits some. In the table there are 630,000 or so clones, roughly 86% of which are singletons. This sample also appeared in a second study, on human thymus T cells. That paper notes: Among unrelated individuals, related research reported thymic repertoires that overlapped highly.

This TCR was sampled from a boy in the first two years of life with a congenital heart defect. Sequencing was carried out using thymocytes.

The CDR3 DNA is TGTGCCAGCAGCCGGGAAGGTTGGTGTGGCTACACCTTC. It encodes CASSREGWCGYTF. The V call is TRBV21-1, the J call TRBJ1-2. TRBV21-1 is termed a pseudogene. CDR3 size: 13 residues.